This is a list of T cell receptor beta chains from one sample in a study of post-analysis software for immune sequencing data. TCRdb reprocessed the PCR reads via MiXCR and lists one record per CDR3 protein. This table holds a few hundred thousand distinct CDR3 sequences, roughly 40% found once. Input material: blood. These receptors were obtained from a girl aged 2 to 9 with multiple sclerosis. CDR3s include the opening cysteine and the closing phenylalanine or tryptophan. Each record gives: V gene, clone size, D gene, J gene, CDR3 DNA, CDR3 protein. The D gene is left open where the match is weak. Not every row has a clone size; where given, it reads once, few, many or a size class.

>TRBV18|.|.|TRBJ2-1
TGTGCCAGCTCACCACGATTAACTAGGGGTGAGCAGTTCTTC
CASSPRLTRGEQFF
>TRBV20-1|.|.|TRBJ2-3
TGCAGTGCAAGACAGTCTAGCACAGATACGCAGTATTTT
CSARQSSTDTQYF
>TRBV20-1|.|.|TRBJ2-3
TGCAGTGCGTGGTCCGGGACATCCATCAAAGATACGCAGTATTTT
CSAWSGTSIKDTQYF
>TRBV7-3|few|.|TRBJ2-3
TGTGCCAGCAGCCCCCGGACTACCCTGAGCACAGATACGCAGTATTTT
CASSPRTTLSTDTQYF
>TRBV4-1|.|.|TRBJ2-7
TGCGCCAGCAGCCAATATAACTACTCCTACGAGCAGTACTTC
CASSQYNYSYEQYF
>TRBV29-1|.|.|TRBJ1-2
TGTAGCGTTGAAGATCCCGGCGCGGGTTTTGGCTACACCTTC
CSVEDPGAGFGYTF
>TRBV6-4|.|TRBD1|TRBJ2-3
TGTGCCAGCAGTCATGACAGGGGTGGGACAGATACGCAGTATTTT
CASSHDRGGTDTQYF
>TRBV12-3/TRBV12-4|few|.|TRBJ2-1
TGTGCCAGCAGTTTATCGGTAGGGAACTACAATGAGCAGTTCTTC
CASSLSVGNYNEQFF
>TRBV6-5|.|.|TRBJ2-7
TGTGCCAGCAGTGCCGGCGGCAGGGCTTTACGTGAGCAGTACTTC
CASSAGGRALREQYF
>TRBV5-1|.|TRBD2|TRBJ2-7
TGCGCCAGCAGCTTGGCGCGGGGGGGCGTGGACGAGCAGTACTTC
CASSLARGGVDEQYF
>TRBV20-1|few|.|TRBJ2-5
TGCAGTGCTAGAGTTGCCGGGGCGGGTGAGACCCAGTACTTC
CSARVAGAGETQYF
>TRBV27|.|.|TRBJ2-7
TGTGCCGGCAGTTTAGGACCCTTTATTTACGGGCAGTACTTC
CAGSLGPFIYGQYF
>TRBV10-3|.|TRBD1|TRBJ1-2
TGTGCCATCAATTCCGACAGGGGGCCCGACTATGGCTACACCTTC
CAINSDRGPDYGYTF
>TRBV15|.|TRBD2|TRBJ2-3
TGTGCCACCAGCAGACTCCCCATACTAGCGGAGTCCACAGATACGCAGTATTTT
CATSRLPILAESTDTQYF
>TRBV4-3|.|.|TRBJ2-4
TGCGCCAGCAGCCAAGATACGCGGCAGGAGCAGTACTTC
CASSQDTRQEQYF
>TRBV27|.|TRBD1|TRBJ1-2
TGTGCCAGCCAGCCGAGGACAGGCTATGGCTACACCTTC
CASQPRTGYGYTF
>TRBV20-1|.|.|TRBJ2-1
TGCAGTGCTGGAGAGGGCGGAAGCTCCTACAATGAGCAGTTCTTC
CSAGEGGSSYNEQFF
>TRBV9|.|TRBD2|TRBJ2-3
TGTGCCAGCAGCCCGTCGGGACTAGCGGGGGGACCACAGAGCACGCAGTATTTT
CASSPSGLAGGPQSTQYF
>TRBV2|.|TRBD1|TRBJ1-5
TGTGCCAGCAGTGATTTGCCAGGGGGACAGCCCCAGCATTTT
CASSDLPGGQPQHF
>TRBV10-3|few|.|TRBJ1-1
TGTGCCATCAGTGACGCCCCCAGTATGAACACTGAAGCTTTCTTT
CAISDAPSMNTEAFF
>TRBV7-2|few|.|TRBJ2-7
TGTGCCAGCAGCTTATTGGGGGTCTACGAGCAGTACTTC
CASSLLGVYEQYF
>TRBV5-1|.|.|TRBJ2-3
TGCGCCAGCAGCTCCGGACAGCAGCTCACAGATACGCAGTATTTT
CASSSGQQLTDTQYF
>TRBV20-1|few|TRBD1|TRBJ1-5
TGCAGTGCTTTGACAGGGGGTAATCAGCCCCAGCATTTT
CSALTGGNQPQHF
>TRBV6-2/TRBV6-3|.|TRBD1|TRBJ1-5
TGTGCCAGCAGTTACTGGGGACAGGGCAACCAGCCCCAGCATTTT
CASSYWGQGNQPQHF
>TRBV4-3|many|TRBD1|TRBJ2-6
TGCGCCAGCAGCCAAGCTCGGGACAGCTCTGGGGCCAACGTCCTGACTTTC
CASSQARDSSGANVLTF
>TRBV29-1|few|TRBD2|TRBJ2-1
TGCAGCGTTGAAATGGGGGAACTAGCGGGAGTTGAGCAGTTCTTC
CSVEMGELAGVEQFF
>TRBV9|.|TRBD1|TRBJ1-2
TGTGCCAGCAGCCGCCTGGGACAGGGACATGGCTACACCTTC
CASSRLGQGHGYTF
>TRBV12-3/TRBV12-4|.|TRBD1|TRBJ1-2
TGTGCCAGCAGTTTAAGGGACAGCCTAACCAGGGGCTACACCTTC
CASSLRDSLTRGYTF
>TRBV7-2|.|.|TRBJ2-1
TGTGCCAGCAGCTTAGCTAGCGACACCTACAATGAGCAGTTCTTC
CASSLASDTYNEQFF
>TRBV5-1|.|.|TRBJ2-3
TGCGCCAGCAGCTATCTCCCCACAGATACGCAGTATTTT
CASSYLPTDTQYF
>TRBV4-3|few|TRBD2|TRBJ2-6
TGCGCCAGCAGCCAAGTTGGTCTAGCGGGGCCTGGGGCCAACGTCCTGACTTTC
CASSQVGLAGPGANVLTF
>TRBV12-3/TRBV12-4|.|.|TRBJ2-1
TGTGCCAGCAGTTCCAGGGCAGGTCCCTACTACGAGCAGTATTTC
CASSSRAGPYYEQYF
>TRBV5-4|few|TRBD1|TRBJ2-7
TGTGCCAGCAGCTTCTGGGACAGAGCCTACGAGCAGTACTTC
CASSFWDRAYEQYF
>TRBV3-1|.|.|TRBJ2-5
TGTGCCAGCAGCCAAACCGGGGTCCTAGAGACCCAGTACTTC
CASSQTGVLETQYF
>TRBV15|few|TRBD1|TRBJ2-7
TGTGCCACCAGCAGCCGACCTTACAGGGGGCTCTACGAGCAGTACTTC
CATSSRPYRGLYEQYF
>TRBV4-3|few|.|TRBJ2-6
TGCGCCAGCAGCCAAGACCGACGATCTGGGGCCAACGTCCTGACTTTC
CASSQDRRSGANVLTF
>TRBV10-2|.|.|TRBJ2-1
TGCGCCAGCAGAGGGGACCCCTACAATGAGCAGTTCTTC
CASRGDPYNEQFF
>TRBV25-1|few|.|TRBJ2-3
TGTGCCAGCAGTGAATTGAGTGGTCGGGAGCCCCCAGATACGCAGTATTTT
CASSELSGREPPDTQYF
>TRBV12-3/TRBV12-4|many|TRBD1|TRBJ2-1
TGTGCCAGCAGTTTAAGGCCAGGGGGTTACTCCTACAATGAGCAGTTCTTC
CASSLRPGGYSYNEQFF
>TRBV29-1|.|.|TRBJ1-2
TGCAGCGTTGAATCGGGGTCGGGCGGCTACACCTTC
CSVESGSGGYTF
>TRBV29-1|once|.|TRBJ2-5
TGCAGCCCCGGGGGAGAGCAGTACTTC
CSPGGEQYF
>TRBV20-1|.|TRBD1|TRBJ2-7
TGCAGTGCTTGCTCTCTCCAACAGCGACAGGGCGAGCAGTACTTC
CSACSLQQRQGEQYF
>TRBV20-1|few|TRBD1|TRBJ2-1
TGCAGTGCCCCATCCGGGACAGGGTCGGCCAATGAGCAGTTCTTC
CSAPSGTGSANEQFF
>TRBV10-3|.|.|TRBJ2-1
TGTGCCATCAGTGAGTCCGCAGGGGGGAATGAGCAGTTCTTC
CAISESAGGNEQFF
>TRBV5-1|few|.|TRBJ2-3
TGCGCCAGCAGCCCACTGATTAGAGATACGCAGTATTTT
CASSPLIRDTQYF
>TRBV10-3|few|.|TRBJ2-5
TGTGCCATCAGTGACCTAGCTCTACAAGAGACCCAGTACTTC
CAISDLALQETQYF
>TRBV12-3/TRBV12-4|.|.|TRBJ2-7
TGTGTCAGCAGTCACCCGACTAGTTACGAGCAGTACTTC
CVSSHPTSYEQYF